One and the same sample provided the 30 T cell receptor beta chains below, sequenced in a study of shared clonotypes between healthy human individuals. Assay used: immunoSEQ multiplex PCR; TCRdb lists only in-frame clones, some missing. The sample includes about 480,000 clones, around 79% of them seen just once. Sequences were obtained from PBMCs. The receptor source for this set is a woman aged 40 to 50 in good health. Some clones in this sample may be carry-over from other donors' samples.

The chain couples TRBV4-2 to TRBJ2-7; TRBD2 matches 7 bases. Per the germline V gene, CDR1 is LGHNA and CDR2 is YNFKEQ. Trimming removed 2 bases from V and 0 bases from J; junction bases left unmatched: 7. The CDR3 has 16 residues. CDR3 in DNA: TGTGCCAGCAGCCAACTAACTTCGGGGGGCTCCTACGAGCAGTACTTC. This codes for CASSQLTSGGSYEQYF.

As to this clone: A read error is possible here, since a much larger clone lies one base away. This chain uses TRBV7-8 with TRBJ2-5; D is tentatively TRBD1 or TRBD2 (6 bases each). The CDR3 extends over 14 amino acids. V gave up 1 base and J gave up 1 base, with 7 bases separating them. Germline V CDR1 and CDR2: SGHVS, FQNEAQ. The CDR3 DNA follows: TGTGCCAGCAGCTTAGAGGGGGGCCAAGAGACCCAGTACTTC. This sequence encodes CASSLEGGQETQYF.

The chain carries TRBV2 and TRBJ1-1; 9 bases align to TRBD1. The CDR3 loop spans 15 amino acids. Germline CDR1 SNHLY, CDR2 FYNNEI. Trimming removed 6 bases from V and 7 bases from J; junction bases left unmatched: 12. The CDR3 is CASSRTGVPTVEAFF. Written as DNA, the CDR3 is TGTGCCAGCAGCAGGACAGGGGTCCCTACAGTTGAAGCTTTCTTT.

The chain recombines TRBV29-1 with TRBJ2-2; 11 nucleotides match TRBD2. The CDR3 length is 14 residues. Trimming removed 7 bases from V and 2 bases from J; junction bases left unmatched: 3. Germline V lookup: CDR1 SQVTM, CDR2 ANQGSEA. CDR3 DNA sequence: TGCAGCGCCGGGACTAGCGGAAACACCGGGGAGCTGTTTTTT. Translating it yields CSAGTSGNTGELFF.

The chain links TRBV28 to TRBJ2-1, with 7 bases matching TRBD2. The CDR3 is 17 amino acids. The V and J ends lost 3 bases and 0 bases, in that order; junction bases with no gene match: 8. Germline V lookup: CDR1 MDHEN, CDR2 SYDVKM. In DNA, the CDR3 is TGTGCCAGCAGTTTTTTCCCAGGCGGGAGCTCCTACAATGAGCAGTTCTTC. Residues: CASSFFPGGSSYNEQFF.

The chain is built from TRBV7-9 and TRBJ2-1; no definite D call. Germline lookup yields CDR1 SEHNR and CDR2 FQNEAQ (reference sequence). The CDR3 has 16 amino acids. Trimming pared 2 bases from V and 0 bases from J, leaving 11 bases between. The chain's CDR3 is CASSLNAEISYNEQFF. The CDR3 nucleotides are TGTGCCAGCAGCTTAAATGCGGAGATCTCCTACAATGAGCAGTTCTTC. The complete variable domain, with remaining parts taken from reference TRBV7-9 and TRBJ2-1, reads DTGVSQNPRHKITKRGQNVTFRCDPISEHNRLYWYRQTLGQGPEFLTYFQNEAQLEKSRLLSDRFSAERPKGSFSTLEIQRTEQGDSAMYLCASSLNAEISYNEQFFGPGTRLTVL.

The DNA for the CDR3 is TGCGCCAGCAGTGGGGACATCCAAGAGACCCAGTACTTC. As protein: CASSGDIQETQYF. The rearrangement joins TRBV10-1 to TRBJ2-5, with D perhaps matching TRBD1 (6 bases). The CDR3 length is 13 residues. Per the germline V gene, CDR1 is WNHNN and CDR2 is SYGVQD (reference sequence). Between the trimmed V and J ends, which lost 4 bases and 1 base, there was a span of 7 bases.

This chain joins TRBV5-1 and TRBJ2-3; D is ambiguous. Trimming took 0 bases from V and 6 from J, leaving 5 bases between them. The CDR3 covers 12 residues. CDR1 and CDR2 from the germline V gene are SGHRS and YFSETQ. The CDR3 here is CASSLEGDTQYF. For the CDR3, the DNA is TGCGCCAGCAGCTTGGAAGGGGATACGCAGTATTTT.

The V gene is TRBV13, the J gene TRBJ2-1; 13 positions agree with TRBD2. The CDR3 is made up of 18 amino acids. The V and J ends lost 5 bases and 7 bases, in that order; junction bases with no gene match: 14. Germline V lookup: CDR1 PRHDT, CDR2 FYEKMQ (reference sequence). The CDR3 DNA reads as TGTGCCAGCAGCCCCGGGACTAGCGGGACGGCCGCATTAAATGAGCAGTTCTTC. This translates into CASSPGTSGTAALNEQFF.

The rearrangement links TRBV9 to TRBJ2-7, with 9 bases matching TRBD1. This CDR3 region has 15 residues. CDR1 and CDR2 (germline): SGDLS, YYNGEE. Trimming cost V 1 base and J 2 bases; bases outside gene matches: 4. Written as DNA, the CDR3 is TGTGCCAGCAGCGTATCGGGGACAGGGCCCTACGAGCAGTACTTC. Encoded protein: CASSVSGTGPYEQYF.

A few counts support this clone. This sequence joins TRBV28 and TRBJ2-7, with D unresolved. This CDR3 has 12 amino acids. CDR1 and CDR2 from the germline V gene are MDHEN and SYDVKM. V dropped 6 bases and J dropped 0 bases, with 6 bases sitting between them. Here the CDR3 reads CASSSFSYEQYF. The CDR3 nucleotides are TGTGCCAGCAGCAGTTTCTCCTACGAGCAGTACTTC.

This clone has a count of ten or more. The V and J genes are TRBV9 and TRBJ2-7, with 8 bases matching TRBD2. Germline CDR1 SGDLS, CDR2 YYNGEE. CDR3 length: 16 amino acids. The V segment lost 2 bases and the J segment 0 bases; nucleotides outside the gene matches: 7. The CDR3 loop reads CASSVGSGVSSYEQYF. CDR3 sequence (DNA): TGTGCCAGCAGCGTGGGTAGCGGGGTAAGCTCCTACGAGCAGTACTTC.

Only one count was recorded for this clone. This chain joins TRBV28 and TRBJ2-7; no clear D. CDR1 is MDHEN and CDR2 is SYDVKM in the germline V gene. The V end was cut by 1 base, the J end by 3 bases, with 7 bases between. The length of the CDR3 is 13 residues. DNA of the CDR3: TGTGCCAGCAGTTTATTGGTCAGCTACGAGCAGTACTTC. This codes for CASSLLVSYEQYF.

On this clone itself: Additional DNA sequences in this sample encode the identical CDR3. The chain links TRBV5-1 to TRBJ1-2, with D unresolved. Germline V CDR1 and CDR2: SGHRS, YFSETQ. The CDR3 runs 12 residues. Deletions cut 0 bases from V and 8 bases from J, with 8 bases between. The CDR3 nucleotides are TGCGCCAGCAGCTTGGCGGGTGAAGGCTACACCTTC. This codes for CASSLAGEGYTF.

The J gene is TRBJ2-3, the V gene TRBV19, with D tentatively TRBD1 or TRBD2 (5 bases each). Looked up from germline, CDR1 is LNHDA and CDR2 is SQIVND (reference sequence). This CDR3 spans 16 amino acids. The V gene lost 7 bases and the J gene lost 0 bases, with 17 bases spanning the gap. For the CDR3, the DNA is TGTGCCAGTAACGCCCAGAGGGACCTCAGCACAGATACGCAGTATTTT. It specifies CASNAQRDLSTDTQYF.

The CDR3 DNA is TGTGCCAGCAGTGGTGTACAGGGGGCAAACGAGCAGTACTTC. It yields the protein CASSGVQGANEQYF. The V and J genes are TRBV6-1 and TRBJ2-7, with TRBD1 matching over 9 bases. The CDR3 is 14 amino acids. V shed 4 bases, J shed 5 bases, and the junction held 6 bases outside the gene matches. The germline V gene encodes CDR1 MNHNS and CDR2 SASEGT.

CDR3 protein: CASFGTTSGNTIYF. CDR3 nucleotide sequence: TGTGCCAGTTTCGGGACGACCTCTGGAAACACCATATATTTT. J is TRBJ1-3 and V is TRBV19; tentatively, D is TRBD1 (5 bases). CDR1 is LNHDA and CDR2 is SQIVND in the germline V gene (reference sequence). V gave up 8 bases and J gave up 0 bases, with 11 bases separating them. CDR3 length: 14 amino acids.

The chain recombines TRBV7-9 with TRBJ2-7; D gene unclear. The CDR3 covers 14 residues. V shed 3 bases and J shed 3 bases, with 12 bases lying between them. The germline CDR1 and CDR2 sequences are SEHNR and FQNEAQ (reference sequence). The CDR3 loop is CASSLGSRRYEQYF. CDR3 coding DNA: TGTGCCAGCAGCTTGGGCAGTAGACGCTACGAGCAGTACTTC.

V is TRBV11-1 and J is TRBJ2-2; 7 bases are shared with TRBD1. The CDR3 has 14 residues. V trimming: 5 bases; J trimming: 3 bases; junction bases outside the gene matches: 3. The V gene's germline CDR1 is SGHAT and CDR2 FQDESV (reference sequence). CDR3 residues: CASSRDRHTGELFF. The CDR3 DNA is TGTGCCAGCAGCCGGGACAGACACACCGGGGAGCTGTTTTTT.

The V gene is TRBV19, the J gene TRBJ2-2; D unclear. Germline lookup yields CDR1 LNHDA and CDR2 SQIVND (reference sequence). This CDR3 contains 13 residues. Deletions cut 5 bases from V and 4 bases from J, with 8 bases between. The CDR3 region has the DNA TGTGCCAGTAGTTCATTGACCACCGGGGAGCTGTTTTTT. It translates to CASSSLTTGELFF.

This chain connects TRBV6-5 to TRBJ2-7; 11 bases agree with TRBD2. The CDR3 spans 15 residues. In germline, CDR1 is MNHEY, CDR2 SVGAGI. Trimming cost V 2 bases and J 3 bases; bases outside gene matches: 3. In DNA form, the CDR3 reads TGTGCCAGCAGTTACCTAGGGACTAGCGGCTACGAGCAGTACTTC. Its protein is CASSYLGTSGYEQYF.

This clone is a singleton in its sample. V usage is TRBV5-1 and J usage is TRBJ2-7, with unresolved D. CDR3 size: 16 residues. V lost 4 bases and J 2 bases, leaving 19 bases between the germline ends. CDR1 is SGHRS, CDR2 YFSETQ, per germline. The chain's CDR3 is CASSLRSSSLPYEQYF. The CDR3 coding sequence is TGCGCCAGCAGCCTCAGGTCCTCCTCCCTGCCCTACGAGCAGTACTTC.

This chain links TRBV6-1 with TRBJ2-7, with 10 bases aligning to TRBD1. The CDR3 has 15 residues. From germline, CDR1 is MNHNS and CDR2 SASEGT. J gave up 1 base and V 5 bases, and 5 bases lay outside the gene matches. The CDR3 DNA sequence: TGTGCCAGCAGTTCCGGGACAGGGGAGTCCTACGAGCAGTACTTC. Translation gives CASSSGTGESYEQYF.

V is TRBV10-3 and J is TRBJ1-2, with D perhaps matching TRBD1 (5 bases). CDR3 length equals 14 residues. Trimming pared 2 bases from V and 7 bases from J, leaving 14 bases between. Germline values: CDR1 ENHRY, CDR2 SYGVKD. This CDR3 is CAISEGGTYLGYTF. DNA for the CDR3: TGTGCCATCAGTGAGGGGGGAACCTACCTTGGCTACACCTTC.

This chain uses TRBV10-1 with TRBJ2-3; D not certain. CDR3 size: 13 residues. V lost 8 bases and J 6 bases, leaving 15 bases between the germline ends. Germline V gene sequence: CDR1 WNHNN, CDR2 SYGVQD (reference sequence). The CDR3, as DNA: TGCGCCAGCCCCCAGGTGGCGCCTGATACGCAGTATTTT. Translated, it gives CASPQVAPDTQYF.

This clone was counted once. The rearrangement links TRBV18 to TRBJ2-7; 10 bases are shared with TRBD1. CDR3 length: 15 residues. Germline CDR1 is KGHSH and CDR2 is LQKENI. J lost 5 bases, V lost 2 bases, and 6 bases had no gene match. The CDR3: CASSPLGQGSHEQYF. The CDR3, as DNA: TGTGCCAGCTCACCATTGGGACAGGGGTCCCACGAGCAGTACTTC.

This chain joins TRBV2 and TRBJ1-1; TRBD1 is a possible D gene (5 bases). Trimming removed 6 bases at V and 11 bases at J, with 13 bases between. The CDR3 is 11 residues long. In germline, CDR1 is SNHLY, CDR2 FYNNEI. The CDR3 nucleotides read TGTGCCAGCAGGGGGCAGCTTGTTGCTTTCTTT. It yields the protein CASRGQLVAFF.

The chain couples TRBV5-1 to TRBJ2-3, with 9 bases matching TRBD2. Germline values: CDR1 SGHRS, CDR2 YFSETQ. The CDR3 is made up of 15 amino acids. The V gene end was trimmed by 0 bases and the J gene end by 6 bases; junction bases not matched to a gene: 5. CDR3 coding DNA: TGCGCCAGCAGCTTGGAGGCGGGAGGGCCTGATACGCAGTATTTT. The encoded protein is CASSLEAGGPDTQYF.

The rearrangement uses TRBV28 and TRBJ2-2; no clear D. Looked up from germline, CDR1 is MDHEN and CDR2 is SYDVKM. Between the trimmed V and J ends, which lost 3 bases and 0 bases, there was a span of 17 bases. There are 18 residues in the CDR3. The CDR3: CASSFSGKGPANTGELFF. DNA for the CDR3: TGTGCCAGCAGTTTTTCGGGTAAAGGCCCCGCGAACACCGGGGAGCTGTTTTTT.

CDR3 DNA sequence: TGTGCCAGCAGCCAGGATTACAATGAGCAGTTCTTC. This encodes CASSQDYNEQFF. The chain has TRBV7-3 and TRBJ2-1; no firm D call. Trimming removed 5 bases at V and 4 bases at J, with 6 bases between. Germline lookup yields CDR1 SGHTA and CDR2 FQGTGA. The CDR3 spans 12 residues.